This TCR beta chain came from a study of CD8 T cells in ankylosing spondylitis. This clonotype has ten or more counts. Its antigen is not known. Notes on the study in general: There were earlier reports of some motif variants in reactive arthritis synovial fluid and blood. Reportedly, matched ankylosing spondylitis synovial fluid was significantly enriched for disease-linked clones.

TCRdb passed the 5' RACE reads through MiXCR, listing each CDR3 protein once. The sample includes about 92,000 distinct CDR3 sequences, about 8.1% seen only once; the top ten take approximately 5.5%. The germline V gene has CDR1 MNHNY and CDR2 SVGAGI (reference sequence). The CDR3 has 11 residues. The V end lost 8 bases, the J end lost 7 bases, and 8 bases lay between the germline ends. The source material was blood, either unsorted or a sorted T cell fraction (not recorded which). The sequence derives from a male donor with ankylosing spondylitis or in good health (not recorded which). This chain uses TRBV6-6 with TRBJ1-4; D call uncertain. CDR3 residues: CASLLGEKLFF. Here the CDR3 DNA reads TGTGCCAGCCTCCTGGGTGAAAAACTGTTTTTT.